The 22 T cell receptor beta chains listed next were all sequenced from one sample in a study of OX40 agonist ivuxolimab in advanced cancers. Libraries were prepared by immunoSEQ multiplex PCR; TCRdb keeps only in-frame clonotypes and omits some of them. The sample has more than 45,000 clones, around nine tenths seen once. Here the sequenced sample was CD4+ or CD8+ T cells sorted from blood, taken in a trial of the OX40 agonist ivuxolimab. The origin of the receptors is an adult with an advanced solid tumor such as melanoma, head and neck, liver or kidney cancer.

The rearrangement links TRBV5-6 to TRBJ2-7; D remains ambiguous. The CDR3 extends over 13 amino acids. Germline CDR1 is SGHDT and CDR2 is YYEEEE. The V and J ends lost 1 base and 0 bases respectively, with 5 bases between them. Here the CDR3 DNA reads TGTGCCAGCAGCTTGAAGAGCTCCTACGAGCAGTACTTC. It specifies CASSLKSSYEQYF.

J is TRBJ2-3 and V is TRBV9; D is undetermined. CDR3 length equals 11 residues. Germline lookup yields CDR1 SGDLS and CDR2 YYNGEE. V gave up 4 bases and J gave up 2 bases, with 2 bases separating them. The CDR3 loop is CASSITDTQYF. As DNA, the CDR3 is TGTGCCAGCAGCATCACAGATACGCAGTATTTT.

The V gene is TRBV5-5, the J gene TRBJ2-7, with 7 bases aligning to TRBD1. This CDR3 is 14 amino acids long. Germline-derived CDR1 and CDR2 are SGHKS and YYEKEE (reference sequence). With V trimmed by 4 bases and J by 6 bases, 10 bases remained unmatched. The chain's CDR3 is CASSLGQASVEQYF. For the CDR3, the DNA is TGTGCCAGCAGCCTAGGACAGGCTTCTGTCGAGCAGTACTTC.

The chain is built from TRBV19 and TRBJ1-3; no reliable D call. Germline CDR1 reads LNHDA; CDR2 reads SQIVND (reference sequence). V gave up 3 bases and J gave up 4 bases, with 4 bases separating them. This CDR3 comprises 12 residues. In DNA, the CDR3 is TGTGCCAGTAGTATCCCCGGAAACACCATATATTTT. This translates into CASSIPGNTIYF.

This chain joins TRBV7-2 and TRBJ1-3; D call uncertain. Trimming pared 4 bases from V and 3 bases from J, leaving 7 bases between. This CDR3 has 13 residues. CDR1 and CDR2 from the germline V gene are SGHTA and FQGNSA. The CDR3 here is CASSSNLGNTIYF. DNA of the CDR3: TGTGCCAGCAGCTCAAACCTTGGAAACACCATATATTTT.

This clone was seen only once. V is TRBV27 and J is TRBJ2-7, with 13 bases that match TRBD2. With V trimmed by 5 bases and J by 9 bases, 13 bases remained unmatched. This CDR3 contains 16 residues. Looked up from germline, CDR1 is MNHEY and CDR2 is SMNVEV (reference sequence). Here the CDR3 reads CASSPPPGLAGKGQYF. Written as DNA, the CDR3 is TGTGCCAGCAGTCCGCCTCCGGGACTAGCGGGGAAGGGGCAGTACTTC.

The chain employs TRBV5-4 and TRBJ2-3, with 7 bases aligning to TRBD1. With V trimmed by 1 base and J by 2 bases, 1 base remained unmatched. CDR1 is SGHNT and CDR2 is YYREEE in the germline V gene (reference sequence). The CDR3 sequence is 14 residues long. CDR3 coding DNA: TGTGCCAGCAGCTTGAGGGGGCTCACAGATACGCAGTATTTT. Translated, it gives CASSLRGLTDTQYF.

The V call is TRBV7-9, the J call TRBJ1-4, with a possible D match to TRBD1 (6 bases). Germline CDR1 SEHNR, CDR2 FQNEAQ (reference sequence). V was trimmed by 4 bases and J by 6 bases, leaving 15 bases between them. This CDR3 contains 15 residues. DNA of the CDR3: TGTGCCAGCAGCTCCAGGGGAGGGTTAGATGAAAAACTGTTTTTT. Amino acid sequence: CASSSRGGLDEKLFF.

V usage is TRBV4-1 and J usage is TRBJ1-1; 7 nucleotides align to TRBD1. With V trimmed by 6 bases and J by 1 base, 2 bases remained unmatched. Germline loops: CDR1 MGHRA, CDR2 YSYEKL. The CDR3 contains 13 residues. CDR3 amino acids: CASRGQTNTEAFF. The DNA for the CDR3 is TGCGCCAGCAGGGGACAGACGAACACTGAAGCTTTCTTT.

The J gene is TRBJ1-2, the V gene TRBV5-6, with TRBD1 identical over 7 bases. Losses at the gene ends were 3 bases for V and 4 bases for J; bases not matched to a gene: 12. Per the germline V gene, CDR1 is SGHDT and CDR2 is YYEEEE. The CDR3 is 16 amino acids. The CDR3 DNA reads as TGTGCCAGCAGCTCGCGGACACAAACAGGGGCCTATGGCTACACCTTC. It is translated as CASSSRTQTGAYGYTF.

The chain is built from TRBV2 and TRBJ1-4; D uncertain. The CDR3 totals 11 residues. V was shortened by 4 bases and J by 7 bases, with 4 bases between the two germline ends. Germline CDR1 and CDR2: SNHLY and FYNNEI. CDR3 sequence: CASSVREKLFF. The CDR3, as DNA: TGTGCCAGCAGTGTGCGTGAAAAACTGTTTTTT.

J is TRBJ2-1 and V is TRBV6-5; TRBD2 might be the D (6 bases). V lost 5 bases, J lost 4 bases, and 15 bases lay in between. The CDR3 runs to 15 residues. Looked up from germline, CDR1 is MNHEY and CDR2 is SVGAGI. The chain's CDR3 is CASSPPRTIYNEQFF. Written as DNA, the CDR3 is TGTGCCAGCAGTCCTCCTCGGACTATATACAATGAGCAGTTCTTC.

This chain links TRBV6-1 with TRBJ1-4; a possible D gene is TRBD1 (6 bases). Deletions cut 4 bases from V and 3 bases from J, with 9 bases between. Germline V gene lookup returns CDR1 MNHNS and CDR2 SASEGT. The CDR3 runs to 14 residues. CDR3 loop: CASSGGRANEKLFF. The CDR3 nucleotides are TGTGCCAGCAGTGGGGGGCGGGCTAATGAAAAACTGTTTTTT.

The V gene is TRBV6-6, the J gene TRBJ2-7; 7 nucleotides match TRBD1. CDR1 MNHNY and CDR2 SVGAGI come from the germline V gene (reference sequence). Trimming took 5 bases from V and 3 from J; bases not matched to a gene: 7. The CDR3 length is 14 residues. CDR3 amino acids: CASSIARTGYEQYF. As DNA, the CDR3 is TGTGCCAGCAGTATAGCCCGGACAGGCTACGAGCAGTACTTC.

V gene TRBV6-5 combines with J gene TRBJ2-1; D is possibly TRBD2 (5 bases). The germline V gene has CDR1 MNHEY and CDR2 SVGAGI. This CDR3 has 16 amino acids. The ends were cut back, 2 bases at V and 5 bases at J, with 16 bases in the middle. This CDR3 is CASSYHSRGIDNEQFF. Here the CDR3 DNA reads TGTGCCAGCAGTTACCACAGCCGGGGAATAGACAATGAGCAGTTCTTC.

The CDR3 nucleotides are TGTGCCAGCAGCCAGGCAAACTCCTACAATGAGCAGTTCTTC. It codes for CASSQANSYNEQFF. V is TRBV14 and J is TRBJ2-1; D unclear. Looked up from germline, CDR1 is SGHDN and CDR2 is FVKESK. The CDR3 contains 14 residues. V lost 3 bases and J 0 bases, leaving 6 bases between the germline ends.

The rearrangement uses TRBV7-9 and TRBJ2-3; no clear D gene. Per the germline V gene, CDR1 is SEHNR and CDR2 is FQNEAQ (reference sequence). The CDR3 consists of 17 residues. Trimming removed 3 bases from V and 2 bases from J, with 18 bases in between. CDR3 DNA sequence: TGTGCCAGCAGCTTGGGCCTAACAAGATTCGTCACAGATACGCAGTATTTT. Translation: CASSLGLTRFVTDTQYF.

The chain employs TRBV19 and TRBJ1-5, with TRBD1 identical over 9 bases. The germline V gene has CDR1 LNHDA and CDR2 SQIVND (reference sequence). V lost 5 bases, J lost 5 bases, and 7 bases stayed unmatched. This CDR3 spans 15 amino acids. The CDR3 sequence is CASSAGQGGDQPQHF. The CDR3 coding sequence is TGTGCCAGTAGTGCGGGACAGGGAGGAGATCAGCCCCAGCATTTT.

This chain links TRBV7-9 with TRBJ2-3, with 9 nucleotides matching TRBD1. CDR1 SEHNR and CDR2 FQNEAQ come from the germline V gene (reference sequence). The CDR3 is 15 residues long. The J segment lost 5 bases and the V segment lost 5 bases, leaving 8 bases of the junction unmatched. The CDR3 DNA reads TGTGCCAGCAGCCTAACAGGGGGCGCGGGAGATACGCAGTATTTT. Residues: CASSLTGGAGDTQYF.

V gene TRBV6-4 combines with J gene TRBJ2-1, with D perhaps being TRBD1 or TRBD2 (5 bases each). V dropped 3 bases and J dropped 0 bases, with 12 bases sitting between them. This CDR3 is built from 16 residues. Germline V lookup: CDR1 MRHNA, CDR2 SNTAGT. DNA for the CDR3: TGTGCCAGCAGTGAGCGAGGGACGGGCTCCTACAATGAGCAGTTCTTC. As protein: CASSERGTGSYNEQFF.

In DNA, the CDR3 is TGCGCCAGCAGCTTTTCCGGCCAGTTTAATGAAAAACTGTTTTTT. It codes for CASSFSGQFNEKLFF. V and J are TRBV5-1 and TRBJ1-4; D call uncertain. CDR3 length: 15 amino acids. V dropped 2 bases and J dropped 4 bases, with 12 bases sitting between them. Germline V lookup: CDR1 SGHRS, CDR2 YFSETQ.

The V and J genes are TRBV5-1 and TRBJ2-7; the match to TRBD1 covers 8 bases. Per germline, CDR1 SGHRS and CDR2 YFSETQ. The CDR3 has 16 amino acids. Germline trimming cut 0 bases from V and 5 bases from J; bases unmatched to any gene: 10. Here the CDR3 reads CASSLVVDREINEQYF. Here the CDR3 DNA reads TGCGCCAGCAGCTTGGTTGTGGACAGGGAGATTAACGAGCAGTACTTC.